Presented here are 13 T cell receptor beta chains from one specimen sequenced in a study of cytomegalovirus exposure and HLA in healthy donors. PCR was performed using 60 Vbeta and 13 Jbeta primers. Method: immunoSEQ multiplex PCR; TCRdb's copy keeps in-frame clones and lacks some. The sample yields 100,000 to 150,000 clones, about two thirds seen once. The material sequenced was PBMCs. These receptors all stem from a man aged 25 to 40 in good health and CMV-seronegative.

The chain uses TRBV6-5 and TRBJ2-5; 10 bases are shared with TRBD1. The V gene's germline CDR1 is MNHEY and CDR2 SVGAGI. The V gene end was trimmed by 5 bases and the J gene end by 4 bases; junction bases not matched to a gene: 7. The CDR3 covers 15 residues. CDR3 nucleotides: TGTGCCAGCAGTCAAAGGACAGGGGGATTAGAGACCCAGTACTTC. It translates to CASSQRTGGLETQYF.

The chain couples TRBV30 to TRBJ2-7; D may be TRBD2 (5 bases). CDR3 size: 12 residues. Per germline, CDR1 GTSNPN and CDR2 SVGIG (reference sequence). Trimming cost V 0 bases and J 3 bases, with 6 bases left between them. The CDR3: CAWSVGGYEQYF. The CDR3 DNA follows: TGTGCCTGGAGTGTAGGAGGCTACGAGCAGTACTTC.

The CDR3 here is CASSRRDGKNIQYF. DNA for the CDR3: TGTGCCAGCAGCCGGAGGGACGGGAAAAACATTCAGTACTTC. The V and J genes are TRBV5-8 and TRBJ2-4; D is possibly TRBD2 (6 bases). Between the trimmed V and J ends, which lost 4 bases and 4 bases, there was a span of 12 bases. This CDR3 spans 14 amino acids. Germline CDR1 and CDR2: SGHTS and YDEGEE.

This chain links TRBV29-1 with TRBJ1-2; a weak D match, TRBD1 (5 bases). The germline V and J ends were trimmed by 5 bases and 2 bases, with 21 bases remaining between them. The CDR3 has 16 residues. CDR1 is SQVTM and CDR2 is ANQGSEA in the germline V gene. The CDR3 spells CSVFPDSLILNYGYTF. The CDR3 DNA is TGCAGCGTTTTCCCAGACAGTCTGATTCTAAACTATGGCTACACCTTC.

The V gene is TRBV9, the J gene TRBJ2-7; the match to TRBD1 covers 12 bases. V was pared by 4 bases and J by 7 bases, with 9 bases of the junction left unmatched. The CDR3 loop spans 15 amino acids. From germline, CDR1 is SGDLS and CDR2 YYNGEE. The CDR3 is CASSLRGQGASEQYF. CDR3 coding DNA: TGTGCCAGCAGCCTTAGGGGACAGGGGGCGAGTGAGCAGTACTTC.

The CDR3 spells CATSISGGGSSYEQYF. In DNA, the CDR3 is TGTGCCACCAGCATAAGCGGAGGCGGGAGCTCCTACGAGCAGTACTTC. This sequence joins TRBV15 and TRBJ2-7; TRBD2 matches 7 bases. With V trimmed by 4 bases and J by 0 bases, 9 bases remained unmatched. Germline-derived CDR1 and CDR2 are LNHNV and YYDKDF (reference sequence). This CDR3 region has 16 residues.

J is TRBJ2-2 and V is TRBV4-2; 7 positions match TRBD1. Germline V lookup: CDR1 LGHNA, CDR2 YNFKEQ. The length of the CDR3 is 15 residues. Germline trimming cut 5 bases from V and 1 base from J; bases unmatched to any gene: 4. The CDR3 DNA reads TGTGCCAGCAGCACTAGACAGGGGAACACCGGGGAGCTGTTTTTT. Residues: CASSTRQGNTGELFF.

Note on this clone: Other DNA sequences in the sample encode the same CDR3. The chain employs TRBV5-4 and TRBJ2-5; TRBD1 matches 10 bases. Germline assignment: CDR1 SGHNT and CDR2 YYREEE (reference sequence). This CDR3 spans 15 amino acids. J gave up 5 bases and V 3 bases, and 7 bases lay outside the gene matches. The CDR3: CASSSRTGGGETQYF. The CDR3 nucleotides read TGTGCCAGCAGCTCACGGACAGGGGGTGGGGAGACCCAGTACTTC.

The chain is built from TRBV5-1 and TRBJ2-2; 11 positions agree with TRBD2. After removal of 6 bases from V and 2 bases from J, the junction contained 9 bases not matched to a gene. Germline-derived CDR1 and CDR2 are SGHRS and YFSETQ. The CDR3 runs to 17 residues. The chain's CDR3 is CASTVLAGADNTGELFF. The CDR3 nucleotides are TGCGCCAGCACAGTACTAGCGGGGGCCGATAACACCGGGGAGCTGTTTTTT.

This clone has more than one count but fewer than ten. This chain uses TRBV5-1 with TRBJ2-7; D possibly corresponds to TRBD1 (6 bases). The CDR3 totals 17 residues. Germline V gene lookup returns CDR1 SGHRS and CDR2 YFSETQ. V lost 0 bases to trimming and J lost 2 bases, with 18 bases between them. DNA for the CDR3: TGCGCCAGCAGCTTGGCCCCCCCGGACAGTCTTACCTACGAGCAGTACTTC. This codes for CASSLAPPDSLTYEQYF.

The CDR3: CASSSSTGAYNEQFF. CDR3 bases: TGTGCCAGTAGTTCGTCGACGGGGGCCTACAATGAGCAGTTCTTC. This rearrangement joins TRBV19 to TRBJ2-1, with D possibly TRBD2 on 6 matching bases. Germline V gene lookup returns CDR1 LNHDA and CDR2 SQIVND (reference sequence). With 5 bases removed from V and 2 bases from J, the gap between germline ends came to 13 bases. This CDR3 contains 15 residues.

This chain connects TRBV6-1 to TRBJ2-3; possibly TRBD1 for D (6 bases). Germline V gives CDR1 MNHNS, CDR2 SASEGT. The CDR3 length is 15 residues. V gave up 4 bases and J gave up 1 base, with 12 bases separating them. CDR3: CASSAHRVGTDTQYF. The CDR3 DNA reads TGTGCCAGCAGTGCTCACAGGGTAGGCACAGATACGCAGTATTTT.

Only a few counts were recorded for this clone. This rearrangement joins TRBV11-2 to TRBJ2-1, with TRBD2 matching 8 bases. Trimming took 0 bases from V and 4 from J; bases not matched to a gene: 5. The CDR3 spans 16 residues. CDR1 and CDR2 from the germline V gene are SGHAT and FQNNGV. CDR3 sequence reads: CASSLDVGGGYNEQFF. CDR3 in DNA: TGTGCCAGCAGCTTAGATGTCGGGGGGGGTTACAATGAGCAGTTCTTC.